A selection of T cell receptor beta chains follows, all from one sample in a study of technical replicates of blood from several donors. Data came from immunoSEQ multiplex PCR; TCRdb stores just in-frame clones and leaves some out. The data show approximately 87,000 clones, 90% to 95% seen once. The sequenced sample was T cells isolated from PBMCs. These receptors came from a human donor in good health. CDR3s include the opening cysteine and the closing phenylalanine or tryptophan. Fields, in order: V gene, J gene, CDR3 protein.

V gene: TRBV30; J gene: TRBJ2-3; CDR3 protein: CAWAGAPSTDTQYF
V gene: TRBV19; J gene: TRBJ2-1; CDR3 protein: CASSMGQYNEQFF
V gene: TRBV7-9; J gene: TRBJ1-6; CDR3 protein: CASSPWTVYSPLHF
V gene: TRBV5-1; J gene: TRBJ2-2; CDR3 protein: CASSLATGTDFTGELFF
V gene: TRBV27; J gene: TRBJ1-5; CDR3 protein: CASSLSLGLNQPQHF
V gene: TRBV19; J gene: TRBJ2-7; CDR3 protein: CASSIGARSSYEQYF
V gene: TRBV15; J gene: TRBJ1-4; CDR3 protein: CATSRGRTGPISTNEKLFF
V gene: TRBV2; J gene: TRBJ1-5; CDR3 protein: CASNPGTGGQPQHF
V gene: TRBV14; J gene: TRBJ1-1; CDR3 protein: CASSAPGQGTEAFF
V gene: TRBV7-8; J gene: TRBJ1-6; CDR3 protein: CASSLNRVRSPLHF
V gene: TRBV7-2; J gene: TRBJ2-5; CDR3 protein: CASSFPDRQETQYF
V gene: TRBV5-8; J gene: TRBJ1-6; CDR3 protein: CASSSDTTSYNSPLHF
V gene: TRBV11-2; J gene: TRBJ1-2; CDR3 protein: CASRSLTGQVNYGYTF
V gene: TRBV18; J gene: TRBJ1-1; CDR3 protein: CASSPWDRLEAFF
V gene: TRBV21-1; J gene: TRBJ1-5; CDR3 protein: CASSKRTAKTSNQPQHF
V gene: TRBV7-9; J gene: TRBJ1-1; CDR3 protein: CASSFRSDRGNMNTEAFF
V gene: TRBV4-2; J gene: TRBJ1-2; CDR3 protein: CASSSLGQAANYGYTF
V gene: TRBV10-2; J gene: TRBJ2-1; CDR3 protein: CASSRAGTTSYNEQFF
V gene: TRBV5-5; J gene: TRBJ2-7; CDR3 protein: CASSSLRSTSGAPYEQYF
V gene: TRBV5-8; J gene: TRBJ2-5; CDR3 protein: CASSFGLAGGETQYF
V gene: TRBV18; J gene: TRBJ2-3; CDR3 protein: CASSPLPGGGQSGDTQYF
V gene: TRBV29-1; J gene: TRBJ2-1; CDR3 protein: CSVGQGTNEQFF
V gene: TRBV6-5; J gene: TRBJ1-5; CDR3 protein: CASSSTYVNQPQHF
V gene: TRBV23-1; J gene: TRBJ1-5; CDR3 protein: CASPSVSEGNQPQHF
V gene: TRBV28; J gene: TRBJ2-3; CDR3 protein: CASSRDRGTDTQYF
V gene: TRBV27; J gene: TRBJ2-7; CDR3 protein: CASSLIAGSYEQYF
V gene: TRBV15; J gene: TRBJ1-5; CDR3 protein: CATSGTGGYSNQPQHF
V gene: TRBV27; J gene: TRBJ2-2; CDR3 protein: CASSGRDNNTGELFF
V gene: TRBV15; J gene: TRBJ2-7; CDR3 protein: CATSRGTGLGDYEQYF
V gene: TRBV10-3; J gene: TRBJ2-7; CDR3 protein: CAIRASRTYEQYF
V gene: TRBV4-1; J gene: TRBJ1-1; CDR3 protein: CASSQATHWDNGNTEAFF
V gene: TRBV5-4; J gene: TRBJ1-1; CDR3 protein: CASSLAGKMNTEAFF
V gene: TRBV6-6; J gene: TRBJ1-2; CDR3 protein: CASSYLQTGSDYGYTF
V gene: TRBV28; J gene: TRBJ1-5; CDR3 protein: CASSIRSNQPQHF
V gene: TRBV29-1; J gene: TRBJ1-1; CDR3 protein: CSVEGSDFEAFF
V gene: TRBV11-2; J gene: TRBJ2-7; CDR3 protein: CASSSRGVDYEQYF
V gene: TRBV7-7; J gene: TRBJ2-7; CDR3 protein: CASSPTWRGSYEQYF
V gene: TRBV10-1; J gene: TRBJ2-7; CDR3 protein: CASGGLAGIAYF
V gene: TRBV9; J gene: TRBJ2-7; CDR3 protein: CASSEGTSGTYEQYF
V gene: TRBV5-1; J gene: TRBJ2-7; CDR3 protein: CASSTASGSSYEQYF
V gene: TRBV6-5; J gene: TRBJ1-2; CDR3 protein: CASTRGVNYGYTF
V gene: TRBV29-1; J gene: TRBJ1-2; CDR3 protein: CSVVGGTYGYTF
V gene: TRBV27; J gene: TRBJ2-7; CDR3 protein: CASSSTGDEQYF
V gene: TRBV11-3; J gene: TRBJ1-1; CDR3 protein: CASTSGVTGITEAFF
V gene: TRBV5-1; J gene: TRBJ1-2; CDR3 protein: CASSSGQGGDGYTF
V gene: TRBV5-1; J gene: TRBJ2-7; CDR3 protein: CASSSRTGEQYF
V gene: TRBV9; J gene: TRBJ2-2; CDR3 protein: CASSVGRDANTGELFF